These 5 T cell receptor beta chains were all obtained from the same sample, sequenced in a study of blood T cells in healthy people across ages (dated by TCRdb to between 2015 and 2017). The library relied on 5' RACE. Sequencing was carried out with an Illumina HiSeq 2500. A second PCR of about 7 to 12 cycles was run with a J-beta primer mix and a sample-barcoded 5' primer. The public reads were reprocessed in TCRdb via fastp at Q25 and MiXCR, keeping in-frame beta chains. Entries that share a CDR3 protein sequence are merged under the most common genes and DNA. The sample table records fewer than 1,000,000 distinct CDR3 sequences; about 42% of these occur just once. Roughly 19% of the sample lies in the top ten. The sample taken for sequencing was blood. Every receptor here comes from a man aged 55 to 70 in good health.

CDR3 sequence reads: CASSRTGGFVNSPLHF. The CDR3 DNA reads as TGTGCCAGCAGCCGGACAGGGGGTTTCGTTAATTCACCCCTCCACTTT. V and J are TRBV4-2 and TRBJ1-6; 10 nucleotides match TRBD1. Germline V gene data show CDR1 as LGHNA and CDR2 as YNFKEQ. This CDR3 has 16 amino acids. V was clipped by 4 bases and J by 6 bases; unmatched bases: 6.

This clonotype occurred a few times. V gene TRBV20-1 combines with J gene TRBJ2-3, with 11 bases that match TRBD2. Germline V lookup: CDR1 DFQATT, CDR2 SNEGSKA (reference sequence). CDR3 size: 15 residues. Trimming cost V 5 bases and J 1 base; bases outside gene matches: 5. CDR3 amino acids: CSAASTSGGTDTQYF. The CDR3 DNA sequence: TGCAGTGCTGCCTCGACTAGCGGGGGCACAGATACGCAGTATTTT.

In DNA form, the CDR3 reads TGTGCCAGCAGCTACCGGGACAGGGTGTATTTGGGAGATACGCAGTATTTT. Translated, it gives CASSYRDRVYLGDTQYF. This sequence joins TRBV5-6 and TRBJ2-3; the match to TRBD1 covers 9 bases. This CDR3 region has 17 residues. V gave up 3 bases and J gave up 5 bases; unmatched junction bases: 13. From germline, CDR1 is SGHDT and CDR2 YYEEEE.

The chain uses TRBV9 and TRBJ2-1; possible D gene TRBD1, 6 bases. In germline, CDR1 is SGDLS, CDR2 YYNGEE. Trimming shortened V by 4 bases and J by 6 bases, and 17 bases separated the two germline ends. The CDR3 spans 15 residues. In DNA form, the CDR3 reads TGTGCCAGCAGCAAAATGACGACAGGTGGCAATGAGCAGTTCTTC. Amino acids: CASSKMTTGGNEQFF.

This clonotype has more than one count but fewer than ten. J is TRBJ1-3 and V is TRBV6-5; 9 bases agree with TRBD1. Germline CDR1 is MNHEY and CDR2 is SVGAGI. V was clipped by 2 bases and J by 4 bases; unmatched bases: 3. CDR3 length: 15 residues. As DNA, the CDR3 is TGTGCCAGCAGTTACGGGACAGGGTTGGGAAACACCATATATTTT. This sequence encodes CASSYGTGLGNTIYF.